The sequence of this T cell receptor (beta chain) was determined in a study of T-cell memory formation after mild COVID-19. There are a few counts of this clonotype. Its antigen remains unknown. One entry per CDR3 protein, called by TCRdb with MiXCR from the 5' RACE reads. The data contain 250,000 to 350,000 distinct CDR3 sequences, roughly 16% of them singletons. Broader study findings: The appearance of some responding clones in pre-infection memory suggested that cross-reactive memory joined. Clones shrinking between day 15 and 85 showed a balanced CD4/CD8 split, and those that grew later tilted toward CD4+. For contracting clones, CD4+ ones sat mainly in CM and EM, CD8+ in EMRA.

The receptor was derived from a young man who had mild COVID-19 (a few samples of this study predate the infection). Cell type and time point are not known. The specimen was PBMCs or a T cell subset sorted from them (not recorded which).

In DNA, the CDR3 is TGTGCCTGGAGGGCCAGCCCCAAGACCCAGTACTTC. Residues: CAWRASPKTQYF. V is TRBV30 and J is TRBJ2-5; D gene unclear. Germline-derived CDR1 and CDR2 are GTSNPN and SVGIG (reference sequence). V lost 3 bases and J 6 bases, leaving 11 bases between the germline ends. There are 12 residues in the CDR3.